The 29 T cell receptor beta chains below all came from one sample that was sequenced in a study of T cell responses to AZD1222 COVID-19 vaccine. Libraries were prepared by immunoSEQ multiplex PCR; TCRdb keeps only in-frame clonotypes and omits some of them. The sample shows under 110,000 clones, under 90% of them seen only once. Here the sequenced sample was peripheral blood, taken on day 0 of AZD1222 vaccination. These TCRs come from an adult in good health.

V and J are TRBV19 and TRBJ1-1; no clear D. Germline CDR1 and CDR2: LNHDA and SQIVND (reference sequence). The CDR3 runs to 14 residues. The germline V and J ends were trimmed by 7 bases and 1 base, with 13 bases remaining between them. The CDR3 DNA reads as TGTGCCAGTAACATCGGCTTCACGAACACTGAAGCTTTCTTT. Protein: CASNIGFTNTEAFF.

The chain couples TRBV27 to TRBJ2-5, with 7 positions matching TRBD1. After removal of 0 bases from V and 4 bases from J, the junction contained 5 bases not matched to a gene. This CDR3 region has 15 residues. CDR1 is MNHEY and CDR2 is SMNVEV in the germline V gene (reference sequence). The CDR3 region has the DNA TGTGCCAGCAGTTTATCCCCAGGGGGTCGAGAGACCCAGTACTTC. As protein: CASSLSPGGRETQYF.

This chain links TRBV7-8 with TRBJ2-7; D may be TRBD2 (6 bases). The CDR3 extends over 13 amino acids. Trimming shortened V by 1 base and J by 4 bases, and 8 bases separated the two germline ends. Germline V lookup: CDR1 SGHVS, CDR2 FQNEAQ. The CDR3 DNA reads TGTGCCAGCAGCTTAGGTCGGGAGTACGAGCAGTACTTC. Amino acids: CASSLGREYEQYF.

This clone has a single count. V is TRBV20-1 and J is TRBJ1-2, with D uncertain. The CDR3 totals 11 residues. V lost 7 bases, J lost 7 bases, and 13 bases lay in between. Looked up from germline, CDR1 is DFQATT and CDR2 is SNEGSKA (reference sequence). CDR3 coding DNA: TGCAGTGGGCCCGTCGGAGGTGGCTACACCTTC. Protein sequence: CSGPVGGGYTF.

The chain employs TRBV4-2 and TRBJ1-2; the D gene is possibly TRBD1 (5 bases). The CDR3 extends over 16 amino acids. Germline assignment: CDR1 LGHNA and CDR2 YNFKEQ. Between the trimmed V and J ends, which lost 2 bases and 2 bases, there was a span of 15 bases. The CDR3, as DNA: TGTGCCAGCAGCCAACAACATATAACAGGAAACTATGGCTACACCTTC. Residues: CASSQQHITGNYGYTF.

The chain recombines TRBV11-2 with TRBJ2-3, with D tentatively TRBD2 (6 bases). V lost 6 bases and J 2 bases, leaving 15 bases between the germline ends. There are 15 residues in the CDR3. In germline, CDR1 is SGHAT, CDR2 FQNNGV. CDR3 nucleotides: TGTGCCAGCAGAGGGGAGGAGGGACTCACAGATACGCAGTATTTT. It specifies CASRGEEGLTDTQYF.

The chain joins TRBV7-6 to TRBJ1-2, with D possibly TRBD1 on 5 matching bases. From germline, CDR1 is SGHVS and CDR2 FNYEAQ. V was pared by 2 bases and J by 8 bases, with 12 bases between. The CDR3 totals 13 residues. DNA of the CDR3: TGTGCCAGCAGCTTAATCCCGGGGGAAGGCTACACCTTC. The encoded protein is CASSLIPGEGYTF. Complete variable domain (other parts from reference TRBV7-6 and TRBJ1-2): GAGVSQSPRYKVTKRGQDVALRCDPISGHVSLYWYRQALGQGPEFLTYFNYEAQQDKSGLPNDRFSAERPEGSISTLTIQRTEQRDSAMYRCASSLIPGEGYTFGSGTRLTVV.

The rearrangement uses TRBV18 and TRBJ1-1; D call uncertain. CDR3 length: 13 residues. V was cut by 3 bases and J by 4 bases, with 9 bases left in between. Germline values: CDR1 KGHSH, CDR2 LQKENI. CDR3 protein: CASSPSYGTEAFF. CDR3 sequence (DNA): TGTGCCAGCTCACCCTCATACGGCACTGAAGCTTTCTTT.

The rearrangement joins TRBV18 to TRBJ2-5, with D uncertain. The germline V gene encodes CDR1 KGHSH and CDR2 LQKENI. V lost 0 bases and J 2 bases, leaving 16 bases between the germline ends. The CDR3 length is 17 residues. Written as DNA, the CDR3 is TGTGCCAGCTCACCACCGAATCAGCAGGTACCTCAAGAGACCCAGTACTTC. Translating gives CASSPPNQQVPQETQYF.

The rearrangement uses TRBV4-2 and TRBJ2-1; 11 bases map to TRBD2. The CDR3 contains 17 residues. Germline V gene data show CDR1 as LGHNA and CDR2 as YNFKEQ. Germline trimming cut 0 bases from V and 10 bases from J; bases unmatched to any gene: 11. CDR3 bases: TGTGCCAGCAGCCAAGATCTCCCCCGACTAGCGGGAAGGGAGCAGTTCTTC. This translates into CASSQDLPRLAGREQFF.

The V call is TRBV4-2, the J call TRBJ2-3; 12 bases are shared with TRBD1. Trimming removed 4 bases from V and 6 bases from J; junction bases left unmatched: 5. Germline CDR1 is LGHNA and CDR2 is YNFKEQ. This CDR3 is built from 15 residues. The CDR3 loop is CASSLGTGGRDTQYF. Here the CDR3 DNA reads TGTGCCAGCAGCCTCGGGACAGGGGGCCGGGATACGCAGTATTTT.

The J gene is TRBJ1-1, the V gene TRBV9; 8 positions match TRBD1. Germline V gene sequence: CDR1 SGDLS, CDR2 YYNGEE. With V trimmed by 3 bases and J by 1 base, 11 bases remained unmatched. CDR3 length: 17 amino acids. CDR3: CASSAQPPGTGNTEAFF. The CDR3 DNA reads as TGTGCCAGCAGCGCCCAGCCCCCCGGGACAGGGAACACTGAAGCTTTCTTT.

The chain carries TRBV7-2 and TRBJ1-2; D remains unclear. Germline assignment: CDR1 SGHTA and CDR2 FQGNSA. CDR3 length: 15 residues. V gave up 1 base and J gave up 0 bases, with 9 bases separating them. CDR3 DNA: TGTGCCAGCAGCTTAGGGTCAACTACTAACTATGGCTACACCTTC. Its translation is CASSLGSTTNYGYTF. The complete variable domain, with remaining parts taken from reference TRBV7-2 and TRBJ1-2, reads GAGVSQSPSNKVTEKGKDVELRCDPISGHTALYWYRQSLGQGLEFLIYFQGNSAPDKSGLPSDRFSAERTGGSVSTLTIQRTQQEDSAVYLCASSLGSTTNYGYTFGSGTRLTVV.

The genes are TRBV4-1 and TRBJ2-1, with a possible D match to TRBD1 (6 bases). Per germline, CDR1 MGHRA and CDR2 YSYEKL. There are 15 residues in the CDR3. Trimming took off 3 bases at V and 5 bases at J, with 14 bases between the two ends. CDR3 bases: TGCGCCAGCAGCCAGCAGGGGACGTCCAACAATGAGCAGTTCTTC. This gives the protein CASSQQGTSNNEQFF.

This clone was seen once. The V and J genes are TRBV6-5 and TRBJ1-2, with D unclear. This CDR3 comprises 10 residues. Germline values: CDR1 MNHEY, CDR2 SVGAGI. V lost 4 bases to trimming and J lost 14 bases, with 11 bases between them. The CDR3 coding sequence is TGTGCCAGCAGTTCCCCCCGAGATACCTTC. Residues: CASSSPRDTF.

The chain is built from TRBV21-1 and TRBJ2-7. TRBV21-1 is a pseudogene segment. This CDR3 has 15 residues. The CDR3 region has the DNA TGTGCCAGCAGCAAACGGGACCCCCTATTCTACGAGCAGTACTTC. It is translated as CASSKRDPLFYEQYF.

The gene calls are TRBV5-4 and TRBJ2-3; D is unclear. Germline V gene sequence: CDR1 SGHNT, CDR2 YYREEE (reference sequence). This CDR3 region has 13 residues. Trimming stripped 2 bases from V and 1 base from J, with 5 bases between. This CDR3 is CASSFSGTDTQYF. The CDR3 DNA reads as TGTGCCAGCAGCTTCAGCGGCACAGATACGCAGTATTTT.

V gene TRBV3-1 (or the pseudogene TRBV3-2) combines with J gene TRBJ2-7; no clear D gene. The CDR3 is 14 residues long. V shed 0 bases and J shed 6 bases, with 12 bases lying between them. Germline V gene lookup returns CDR1 LGHDT and CDR2 YNNKEL (reference sequence). The CDR3 bases are TGTGCCAGCAGCCAAGATTCGCTCAGTCCCGAGCAGTACTTC. It is translated as CASSQDSLSPEQYF.

This chain connects TRBV28 to TRBJ2-1; D is uncertain. Deletions cut 3 bases from V and 8 bases from J, with 14 bases between. CDR3 size: 14 residues. Germline V gene data show CDR1 as MDHEN and CDR2 as SYDVKM. This chain's CDR3 is CASSFYGHGDEQFF. DNA for the CDR3: TGTGCCAGCAGTTTCTACGGCCATGGCGATGAGCAGTTCTTC.

This chain connects TRBV19 to TRBJ2-3; D call uncertain. The CDR3 is made up of 13 amino acids. The ends were cut back, 0 bases at V and 6 bases at J, with 7 bases in the middle. Germline V gives CDR1 LNHDA, CDR2 SQIVND (reference sequence). CDR3 nucleotide sequence: TGTGCCAGTAGTATAGAACGTGGGGATACGCAGTATTTT. It is translated as CASSIERGDTQYF.

The rearrangement uses TRBV12-3 or TRBV12-4 and TRBJ2-5, with D tentatively TRBD2 (5 bases). Trimming cost V 7 bases and J 4 bases, with 13 bases left between them. This CDR3 contains 13 residues. The CDR3 protein is CASKPSGLETQYF. CDR3 sequence (DNA): TGTGCCAGCAAGCCAAGCGGACTAGAGACCCAGTACTTC.

The gene calls are TRBV4-1 and TRBJ1-5; 9 nucleotides line up with TRBD1. Trimming cost V 2 bases and J 6 bases; bases outside gene matches: 8. The CDR3 has 16 amino acids. From germline, CDR1 is MGHRA and CDR2 YSYEKL. CDR3 in amino acids: CASSQRGQGNSQPQHF. CDR3 in DNA: TGCGCCAGCAGCCAAAGGGGACAGGGAAATAGTCAGCCCCAGCATTTT.

The rearrangement links TRBV11-2 to TRBJ2-7; unclear D gene. This CDR3 has 13 residues. Looked up from germline, CDR1 is SGHAT and CDR2 is FQNNGV. Trimming removed 2 bases at V and 4 bases at J, with 9 bases between. CDR3 loop: CASSLTWEYEQYF. In nucleotides, the CDR3 is TGTGCCAGCAGCTTAACTTGGGAATACGAGCAGTACTTC.

The rearrangement joins TRBV30 to TRBJ2-6; no definite D call. The CDR3 is made up of 14 amino acids. The V and J ends lost 2 bases and 2 bases respectively, with 7 bases between them. Germline values: CDR1 GTSNPN, CDR2 SVGIG (reference sequence). DNA for the CDR3: TGTGCCTGGAGTAGGCAGGCTGGGGCCAACGTCCTGACTTTC. Amino acid sequence: CAWSRQAGANVLTF.

V and J are TRBV3-1 (or the pseudogene TRBV3-2) and TRBJ2-7; no clear D gene. Germline V gives CDR1 LGHDT, CDR2 YNNKEL (reference sequence). This CDR3 comprises 11 residues. V was shortened by 0 bases and J by 6 bases, with 3 bases between the two germline ends. The CDR3 loop reads CASSQESEQYF. The CDR3 DNA reads as TGTGCCAGCAGCCAAGAATCCGAGCAGTACTTC.

The table lists this clone with a count of one. The chain combines TRBV5-6 with TRBJ2-3, with TRBD2 matching over 7 bases. This CDR3 has 16 amino acids. Looked up from germline, CDR1 is SGHDT and CDR2 is YYEEEE. The J segment lost 0 bases and the V segment lost 4 bases, leaving 8 bases of the junction unmatched. The CDR3 here is CASSRSLAASTDTQYF. The DNA of the CDR3 is TGTGCCAGCAGCCGATCCCTAGCGGCTAGCACAGATACGCAGTATTTT. Full variable domain (missing parts from reference TRBV5-6 and TRBJ2-3): DAGVTQSPTHLIKTRGQQVTLRCSPKSGHDTVSWYQQALGQGPQFIFQYYEEEERQRGNFPDRFSGHQFPNYSSELNVNALLLGDSALYLCASSRSLAASTDTQYFGPGTRLTVL.

CDR3 loop: CASSDSSSGNDEQFF. For the CDR3, the DNA is TGTGCCAGCAGTGACTCTTCTAGCGGGAACGATGAGCAGTTCTTC. The chain combines TRBV6-4 with TRBJ2-1; 9 bases align to TRBD2. Germline-derived CDR1 and CDR2 are MRHNA and SNTAGT. This CDR3 is 15 amino acids long. J lost 8 bases, V lost 0 bases, and 5 bases had no gene match.

The V call is TRBV3-1 (or the pseudogene TRBV3-2), the J call TRBJ1-2, with unresolved D. Germline CDR1 reads LGHDT; CDR2 reads YNNKEL (reference sequence). V lost 4 bases and J lost 2, with 8 bases in between. This CDR3 has 13 residues. The CDR3 region is CASSPDKNYGYTF. Here the CDR3 DNA reads TGTGCCAGCAGCCCCGACAAGAACTATGGCTACACCTTC.

V usage is TRBV10-2 and J usage is TRBJ2-7, with TRBD2 matching 7 bases. CDR1 is WSHSY, CDR2 SAAADI, per germline. This CDR3 has 12 amino acids. V lost 6 bases to trimming and J lost 3 bases; unmatched junction nucleotides: 2. The CDR3 coding sequence is TGCGCCAGCAGGGCTAGCGGCTACGAGCAGTACTTC. This sequence encodes CASRASGYEQYF.